The entry that follows covers one TCR beta chain sequence. This clone was detected only once. There is no known antigen for this receptor. Base qualities are not at hand, and no much larger clone is one base apart. The donors were healthy, HIV-negative adults who had no recently reported acute infections or vaccinations. Every donor was a Caucasian adult living in Nashville, Tennessee, USA. For unsorted samples, some 100 million PBMCs were counted and genomic DNA was extracted with the QIAamp DNA Blood Mini kit. Blood was collected by leukapheresis, and PBMCs were isolated by Ficoll-Histopaque density gradient centrifugation and then cryopreserved in liquid nitrogen vapor phase. Compared with germline, V lacks 4 bases and J lacks 5 bases; bases without a gene match: 10. The germline V gene (reference sequence) sets CDR1 to SGHNT and CDR2 to YYREEE. The CDR3 sequence holds 16 residues, the cysteine and phenylalanine included. Of all the DNA, just the CDR3 is kept, 48 bases in frame from base 1.

This entry comes from a study of shared clonotypes between healthy human individuals (TCRdb year 2020). About the study as a whole: Two women and three men aged 18 to 49 years were included in the cohort. The study deeply sequenced blood TCR repertoires of about five healthy adults to estimate repertoire size and the extent of clonotype sharing between individuals. Libraries were prepared and TCR repertoires were sequenced by different laboratories using diverse techniques, in order to increase sequencing depth and limit assay-specific biases. Each donor's leukapheresis produced roughly between roughly 0.85 and 9 billion PBMCs.

General study outcomes and caveats: The genetic and exposure-history diversity represented was limited by the small number of donors. Pairwise subsampling indicated that sequencing depth was expected to affect the degree of clonotype sharing among donors. Sampling was restricted to blood, and TCR repertoires in tissue are likely to differ from TCR repertoires in blood.

Using the deep immunoSEQ assay, multiplex PCR amplified TCR CDR3 regions from genomic DNA. For each cell subset, the extracted genomic DNA was distributed evenly across all wells of several immunoSEQ 96-well plates, and each plate served as one replicate. For unsorted PBMC, each replicate PCR was loaded with around 300 ng genomic DNA, equivalent to roughly 31,000 T cell genomes. Ten immunoSEQ deep assay plates were used to sequence unsorted PBMC genomic DNA. The purified libraries were quantified using a Qubit 3.0 fluorometer, sized with a Bioanalyzer 2100, and then quantified again using the KAPA Library Quantification kit. Each immunoSEQ 96-well plate was sequenced on its own single-read 150-cycle Illumina NextSeq 550 flow cell. Processing in the source paper ran as follows. Because the immunoSEQ output held only junctional sequences and lacked quality scores, the filtering could not match the filtering applied to full-length reads. To assign V/J genes and CDR3, sequences were annotated using PyIR, a Python wrapper for IgBLAST v1.9, with IMGT germline references. Reads were filtered out if the reads had weak V/J assignments (E-value above 1e-6), no CDR3, stop codons, out-of-frame junctions, or ambiguous translated residues. V3J clonotypes were defined as sequences sharing an identical inferred V gene, J gene, and CDR3 amino acid sequence. To compute the percentage overlap between repertoires, the number of shared unique clonotypes was divided by the size of the smaller repertoire. Richness of each repertoire was evaluated using RTK rarefaction, the Chao1 estimator, and Recon v2.1 estimates of unobserved clonotypes. The table comes from immuneACCESS by way of TCRdb, which keeps in-frame sequences with V and J called. Part of the clones is missing from these tables; in studies checked, under half for an unresolved V gene and the rest for unknown reasons. That table supplies the V and J calls and clone size; D and trimming were determined from the DNA. The sample table holds roughly 500,000 clones, of which more than 65% were seen once. Clones ranked in the top ten supply about an eighth of the sample.

The clonotype was recovered from a woman aged 40 to 49 in good health. Some clones in this sample may be carry-over from other donors' samples. The sample comprised PBMCs. The chain was built from TRBV5-4 and TRBJ2-1; 9 central nucleotides agree with TRBD1. Read as DNA, the sequence is TGTGCCAGCAGCCCCTCCCGGGACAGGGACCACAATGAGCAGTTCTTC. It translates to CASSPSRDRDHNEQFF. The CDR3 plus the reference TRBV5-4 and TRBJ2-1 genes for the other parts give the full variable domain: ETGVTQSPTHLIKTRGQQVTLRCSSQSGHNTVSWYQQALGQGPQFIFQYYREEENGRGNFPPRFSGLQFPNYSSELNVNALELDDSALYLCASSPSRDRDHNEQFFGPGTRLTVL.